Listed here is a single T cell receptor beta chain. The sample originates from a study of blood T cell repertoires in COVID-19. Whole-study context: Samples representing acute and convalescent COVID-19 were sourced from the United States, Italy and Spain.

In the original processing: From reference gene primer amplification, estimates of nucleated cell counts were derived. Assay: immunoSEQ multiplex PCR; the TCRdb copy retains only in-frame clones and omits some. Clone size and V and J calls were adopted from that table, with D and trimming inferred from the DNA. The data contain 310,000 or so clones, more than 70% of them seen just once; the ten biggest clones take up approximately 1.3%. This CDR3 spans 15 amino acids. Germline-derived CDR1 and CDR2 are SGHRS and YFSETQ. Trimming pared 3 bases from V and 1 base from J, leaving 8 bases between. The clonotype originates from a woman in her forties or fifties with acute or convalescent COVID-19. The chain carries TRBV5-1 and TRBJ2-6; unclear D gene. Sequences were obtained from peripheral blood. The CDR3 loop reads CASSYDGSGANVLTF. The CDR3, as DNA: TGCGCCAGCAGCTACGACGGGTCTGGGGCCAACGTCCTGACTTTC.